This entry is about one T cell receptor (beta chain). The table came from immunoSEQ multiplex PCR; TCRdb's copy has only in-frame clones and leaves some out. The sample carries a few hundred thousand clones, 89% recorded once. Germline lookup yields CDR1 LGHDT and CDR2 YNNKEL (reference sequence). This CDR3 region has 13 residues. Between the trimmed V and J ends, which lost 0 bases and 5 bases, there was a span of 7 bases. The data are from a study of blood T cell repertoires in COVID-19. Study background: PBMCs, B-cell-depleted T cells, or T cells provided the cDNA or gDNA that made up the material.

The sample was peripheral blood. The chain combines TRBV3-1 (or the pseudogene TRBV3-2) with TRBJ1-2, with D unresolved. This receptor was identified in a woman aged 55-69 years with acute or convalescent COVID-19. For the CDR3, the DNA is TGTGCCAGCAGCCAAGAGAGGCTGTATGGCTACACCTTC. Its protein is CASSQERLYGYTF.